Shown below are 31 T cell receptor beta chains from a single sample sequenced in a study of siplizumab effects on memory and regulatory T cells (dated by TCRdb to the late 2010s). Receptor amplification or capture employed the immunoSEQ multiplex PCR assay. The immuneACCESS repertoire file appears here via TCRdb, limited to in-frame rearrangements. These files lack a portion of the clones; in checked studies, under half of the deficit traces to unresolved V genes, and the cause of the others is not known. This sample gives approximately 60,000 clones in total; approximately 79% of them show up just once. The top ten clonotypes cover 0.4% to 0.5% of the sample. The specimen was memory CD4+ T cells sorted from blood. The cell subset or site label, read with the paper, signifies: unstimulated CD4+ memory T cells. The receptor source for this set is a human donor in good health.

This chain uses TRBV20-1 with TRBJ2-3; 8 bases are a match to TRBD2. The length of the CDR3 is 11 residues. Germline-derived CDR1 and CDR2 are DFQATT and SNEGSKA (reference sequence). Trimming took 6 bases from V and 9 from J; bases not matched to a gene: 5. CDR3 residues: CSAALAETQYF. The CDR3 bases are TGCAGTGCGGCACTAGCGGAAACGCAGTATTTT.

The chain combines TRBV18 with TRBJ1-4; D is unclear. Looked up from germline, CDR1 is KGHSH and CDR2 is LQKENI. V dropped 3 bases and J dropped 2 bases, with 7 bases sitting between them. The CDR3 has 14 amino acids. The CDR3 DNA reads TGTGCCAGCTCACCGGGCGCGACTAATGAAAAACTGTTTTTT. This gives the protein CASSPGATNEKLFF.

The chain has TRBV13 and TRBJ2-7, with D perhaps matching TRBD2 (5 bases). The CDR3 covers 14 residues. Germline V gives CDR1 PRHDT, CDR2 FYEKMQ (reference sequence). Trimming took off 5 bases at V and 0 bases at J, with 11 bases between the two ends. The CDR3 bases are TGTGCCAGCAGCAGGACTCAGCGCTCCTACGAGCAGTACTTC. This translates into CASSRTQRSYEQYF.

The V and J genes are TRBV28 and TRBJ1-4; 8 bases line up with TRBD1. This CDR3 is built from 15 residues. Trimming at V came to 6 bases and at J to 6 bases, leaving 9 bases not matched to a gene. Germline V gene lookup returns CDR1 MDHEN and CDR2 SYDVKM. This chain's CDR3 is CASSRPGGAHEKLFF. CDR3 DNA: TGTGCCAGCAGCCGTCCAGGGGGCGCGCATGAAAAACTGTTTTTT.

The CDR3, as DNA: TGTGCCAGCAGCTTGGGCCTGGCGGGGGGCTACACCTTC. Its protein product is CASSLGLAGGYTF. The chain links TRBV5-6 to TRBJ1-2; D unclear. Looked up from germline, CDR1 is SGHDT and CDR2 is YYEEEE. With 0 bases removed from V and 8 bases from J, the gap between germline ends came to 11 bases. The CDR3 sequence is 13 residues long.

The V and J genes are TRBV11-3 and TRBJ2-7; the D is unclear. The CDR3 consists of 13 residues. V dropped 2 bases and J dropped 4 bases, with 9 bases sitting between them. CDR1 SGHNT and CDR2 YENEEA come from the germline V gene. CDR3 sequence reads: CASSLLITYEQYF. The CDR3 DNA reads TGTGCCAGCAGCTTATTGATTACGTACGAGCAGTACTTC.

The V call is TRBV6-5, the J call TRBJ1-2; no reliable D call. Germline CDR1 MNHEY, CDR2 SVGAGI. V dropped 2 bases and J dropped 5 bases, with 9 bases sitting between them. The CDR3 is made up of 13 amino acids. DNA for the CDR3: TGTGCCAGCAGTTACGACGACGGGTATGGCTACACCTTC. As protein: CASSYDDGYGYTF.

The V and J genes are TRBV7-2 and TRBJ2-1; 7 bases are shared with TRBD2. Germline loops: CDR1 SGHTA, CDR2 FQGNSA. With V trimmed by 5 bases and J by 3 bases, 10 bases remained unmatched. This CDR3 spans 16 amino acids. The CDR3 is CASSPRPGGGYNEQFF. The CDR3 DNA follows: TGTGCCAGCAGCCCCCGCCCGGGCGGGGGCTACAATGAGCAGTTCTTC. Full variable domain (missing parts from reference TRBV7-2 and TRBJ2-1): GAGVSQSPSNKVTEKGKDVELRCDPISGHTALYWYRQSLGQGLEFLIYFQGNSAPDKSGLPSDRFSAERTGGSVSTLTIQRTQQEDSAVYLCASSPRPGGGYNEQFFGPGTRLTVL.

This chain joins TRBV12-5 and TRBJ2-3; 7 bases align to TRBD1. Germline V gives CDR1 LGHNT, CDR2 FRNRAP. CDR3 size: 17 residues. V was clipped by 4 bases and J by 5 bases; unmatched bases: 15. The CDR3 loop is CASGSKTLGGTRDTQYF. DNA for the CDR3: TGTGCTAGTGGTTCAAAAACTCTAGGGGGCACCAGAGATACGCAGTATTTT. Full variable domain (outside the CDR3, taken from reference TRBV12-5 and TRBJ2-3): DARVTQTPRHKVTEMGQEVTMRCQPILGHNTVFWYRQTMMQGLELLAYFRNRAPLDDSGMPKDRFSAEMPDATLATLKIQPSEPRDSAVYFCASGSKTLGGTRDTQYFGPGTRLTVL.

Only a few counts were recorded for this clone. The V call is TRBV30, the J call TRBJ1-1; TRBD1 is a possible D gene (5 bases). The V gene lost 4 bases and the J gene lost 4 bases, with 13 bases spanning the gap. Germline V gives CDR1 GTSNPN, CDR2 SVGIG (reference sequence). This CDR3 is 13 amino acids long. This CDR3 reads CAWMWGGSTEAFF. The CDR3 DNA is TGTGCCTGGATGTGGGGGGGGAGCACTGAAGCTTTCTTT.

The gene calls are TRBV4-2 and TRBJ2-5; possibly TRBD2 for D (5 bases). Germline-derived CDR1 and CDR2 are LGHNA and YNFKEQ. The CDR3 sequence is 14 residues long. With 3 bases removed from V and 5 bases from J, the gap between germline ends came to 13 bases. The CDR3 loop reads CASSQTLGAETQYF. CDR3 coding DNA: TGTGCCAGCAGCCAGACACTAGGTGCGGAGACCCAGTACTTC.

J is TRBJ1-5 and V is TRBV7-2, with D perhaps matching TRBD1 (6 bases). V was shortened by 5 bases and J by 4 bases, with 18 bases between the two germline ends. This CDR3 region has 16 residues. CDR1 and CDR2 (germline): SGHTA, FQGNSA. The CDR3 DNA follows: TGTGCCAGCAGCAGCTCAAGCGCAGGGGTGAATCAGCCCCAGCATTTT. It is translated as CASSSSSAGVNQPQHF. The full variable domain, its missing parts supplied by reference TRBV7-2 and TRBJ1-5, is GAGVSQSPSNKVTEKGKDVELRCDPISGHTALYWYRQSLGQGLEFLIYFQGNSAPDKSGLPSDRFSAERTGGSVSTLTIQRTQQEDSAVYLCASSSSSAGVNQPQHFGDGTRLSIL.

The CDR3 loop is CASGLGSGPGELFF. The DNA of the CDR3 is TGTGCTAGTGGTTTGGGGTCGGGGCCCGGGGAGCTGTTTTTT. This chain links TRBV12-5 with TRBJ2-2; D might be TRBD1 or TRBD2, each matching 5 bases. Trimming removed 1 base from V and 6 bases from J, with 9 bases in between. The CDR3 runs 14 residues. The germline gives CDR1 LGHNT, CDR2 FRNRAP.

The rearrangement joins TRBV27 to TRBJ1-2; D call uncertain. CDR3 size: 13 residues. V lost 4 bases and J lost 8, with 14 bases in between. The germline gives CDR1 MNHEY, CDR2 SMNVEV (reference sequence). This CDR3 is CASSSLQWEGYTF. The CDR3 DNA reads TGTGCCAGCAGTTCACTACAGTGGGAGGGCTACACCTTC.

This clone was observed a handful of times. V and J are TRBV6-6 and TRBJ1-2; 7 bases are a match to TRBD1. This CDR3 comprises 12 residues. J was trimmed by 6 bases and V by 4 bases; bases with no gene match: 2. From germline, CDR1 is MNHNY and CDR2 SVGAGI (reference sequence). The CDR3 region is CASSSQGDGYTF. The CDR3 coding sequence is TGTGCCAGCAGTTCCCAGGGGGATGGCTACACCTTC.

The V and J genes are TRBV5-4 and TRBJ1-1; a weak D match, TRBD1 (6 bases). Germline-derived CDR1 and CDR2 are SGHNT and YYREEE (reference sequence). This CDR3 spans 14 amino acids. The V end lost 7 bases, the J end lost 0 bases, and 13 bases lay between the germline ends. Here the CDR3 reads CASGLQGMNTEAFF. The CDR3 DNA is TGTGCCAGCGGATTACAGGGCATGAACACTGAAGCTTTCTTT.

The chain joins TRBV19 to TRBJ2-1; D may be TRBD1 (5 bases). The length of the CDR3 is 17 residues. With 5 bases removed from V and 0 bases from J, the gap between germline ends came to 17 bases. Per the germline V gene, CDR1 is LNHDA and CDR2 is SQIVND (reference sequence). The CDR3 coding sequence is TGTGCCAGTAGTCGAATTCAGGGCAGTAGCTCCTACAATGAGCAGTTCTTC. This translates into CASSRIQGSSSYNEQFF.

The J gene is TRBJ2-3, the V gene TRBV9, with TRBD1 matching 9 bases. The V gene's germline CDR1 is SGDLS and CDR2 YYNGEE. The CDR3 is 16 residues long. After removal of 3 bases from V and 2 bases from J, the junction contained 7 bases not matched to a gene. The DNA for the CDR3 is TGTGCCAGCAGCGCTTCAACAGGGGGCCCCACAGATACGCAGTATTTT. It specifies CASSASTGGPTDTQYF.

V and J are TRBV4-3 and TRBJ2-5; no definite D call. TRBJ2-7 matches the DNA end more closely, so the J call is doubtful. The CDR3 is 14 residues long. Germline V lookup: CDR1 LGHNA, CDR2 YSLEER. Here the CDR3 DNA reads TGCGCCAGCAGCCTGGCCGCGGCCGGATACGAGCAGTACTTC. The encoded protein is CASSLAAAGYEQYF.

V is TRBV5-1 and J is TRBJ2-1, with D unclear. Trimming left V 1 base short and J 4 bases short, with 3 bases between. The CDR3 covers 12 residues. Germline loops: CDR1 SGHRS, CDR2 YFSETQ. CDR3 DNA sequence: TGCGCCAGCAGCTTGAGGTACAATGAGCAGTTCTTC. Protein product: CASSLRYNEQFF.

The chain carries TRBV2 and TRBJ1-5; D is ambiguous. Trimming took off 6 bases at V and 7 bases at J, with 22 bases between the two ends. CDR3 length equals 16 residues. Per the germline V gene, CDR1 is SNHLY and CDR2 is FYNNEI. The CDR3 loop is CASSFRRAEAGQPQHF. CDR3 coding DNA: TGTGCCAGCAGCTTTCGTAGGGCCGAGGCCGGGCAGCCCCAGCATTTT.

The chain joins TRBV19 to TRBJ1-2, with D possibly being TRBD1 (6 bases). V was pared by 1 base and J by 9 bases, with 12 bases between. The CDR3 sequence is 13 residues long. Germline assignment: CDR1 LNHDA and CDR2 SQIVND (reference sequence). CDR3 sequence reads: CASSIVGQTSYTF. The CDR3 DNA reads TGTGCCAGTAGTATAGTTGGACAGACAAGCTACACCTTC.

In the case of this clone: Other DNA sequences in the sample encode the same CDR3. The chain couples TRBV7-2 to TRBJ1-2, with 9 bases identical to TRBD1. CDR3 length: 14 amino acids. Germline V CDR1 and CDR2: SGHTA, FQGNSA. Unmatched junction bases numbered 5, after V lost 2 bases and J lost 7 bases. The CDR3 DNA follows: TGTGCCAGCAGCTTAATGGGACAGGGCGGTGGCTACACCTTC. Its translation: CASSLMGQGGGYTF.

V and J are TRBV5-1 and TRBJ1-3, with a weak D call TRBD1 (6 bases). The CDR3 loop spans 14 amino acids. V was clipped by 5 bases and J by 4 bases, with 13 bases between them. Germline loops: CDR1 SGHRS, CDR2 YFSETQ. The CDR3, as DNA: TGCGCCAGCAGTTCAGGGGTCGGCGGAAACACCATATATTTT. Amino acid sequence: CASSSGVGGNTIYF.

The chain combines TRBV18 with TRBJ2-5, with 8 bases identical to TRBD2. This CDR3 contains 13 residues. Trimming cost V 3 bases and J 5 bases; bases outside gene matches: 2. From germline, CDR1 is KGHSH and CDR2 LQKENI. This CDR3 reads CASSPGTSETQYF. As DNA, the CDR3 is TGTGCCAGCTCACCCGGGACTAGTGAGACCCAGTACTTC.

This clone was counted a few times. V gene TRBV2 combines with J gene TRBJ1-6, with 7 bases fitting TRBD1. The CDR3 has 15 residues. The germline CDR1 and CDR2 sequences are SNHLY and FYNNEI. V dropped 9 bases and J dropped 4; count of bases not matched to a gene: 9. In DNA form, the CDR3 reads TGTGCCAGTAACAGGGGAGAAATATATAATTCACCCCTCCACTTT. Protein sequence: CASNRGEIYNSPLHF.

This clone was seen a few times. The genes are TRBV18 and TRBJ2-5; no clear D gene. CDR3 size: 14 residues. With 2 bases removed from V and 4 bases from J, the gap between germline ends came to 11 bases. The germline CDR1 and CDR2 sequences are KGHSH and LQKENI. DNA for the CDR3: TGTGCCAGCTCACCAGTAGGGTGGACAGAGACCCAGTACTTC. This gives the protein CASSPVGWTETQYF.

The CDR3 region is CASSDSYTGKQYF. The DNA for the CDR3 is TGTGCCAGCAGTGACTCGTACACAGGAAAGCAGTACTTC. V and J are TRBV6-4 and TRBJ2-7; perhaps TRBD1 as D (5 bases). The length of the CDR3 is 13 residues. V lost 0 bases to trimming and J lost 8 bases, with 11 bases between them. Per germline, CDR1 MRHNA and CDR2 SNTAGT.

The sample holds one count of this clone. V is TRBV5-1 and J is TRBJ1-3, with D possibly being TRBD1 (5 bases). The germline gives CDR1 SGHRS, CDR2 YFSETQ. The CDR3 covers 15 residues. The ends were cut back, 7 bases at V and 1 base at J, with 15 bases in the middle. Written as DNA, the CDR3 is TGCGCCAGCGGGCAGTCGGGGACTTCTGGAAACACCATATATTTT. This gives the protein CASGQSGTSGNTIYF.

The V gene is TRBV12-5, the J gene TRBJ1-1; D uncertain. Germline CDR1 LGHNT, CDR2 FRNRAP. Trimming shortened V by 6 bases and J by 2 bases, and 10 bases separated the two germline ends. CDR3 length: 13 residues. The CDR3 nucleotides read TGTGCTAGTGGGCGGACGGTCAACACTGAAGCTTTCTTT. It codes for CASGRTVNTEAFF. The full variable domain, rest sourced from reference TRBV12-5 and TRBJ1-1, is DARVTQTPRHKVTEMGQEVTMRCQPILGHNTVFWYRQTMMQGLELLAYFRNRAPLDDSGMPKDRFSAEMPDATLATLKIQPSEPRDSAVYFCASGRTVNTEAFFGQGTRLTVV.

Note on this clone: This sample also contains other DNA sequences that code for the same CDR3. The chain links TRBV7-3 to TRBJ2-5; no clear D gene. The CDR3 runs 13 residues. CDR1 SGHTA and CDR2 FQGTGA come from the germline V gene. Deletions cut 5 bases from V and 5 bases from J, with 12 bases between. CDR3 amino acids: CASSRSPVETQYF. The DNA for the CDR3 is TGTGCCAGCAGCCGAAGCCCGGTGGAGACCCAGTACTTC. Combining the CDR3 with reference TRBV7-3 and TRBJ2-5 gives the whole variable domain GAGVSQTPSNKVTEKGKYVELRCDPISGHTALYWYRQSLGQGPEFLIYFQGTGAADDSGLPNDRFFAVRPEGSVSTLKIQRTERGDSAVYLCASSRSPVETQYFGPGTRLLVL.